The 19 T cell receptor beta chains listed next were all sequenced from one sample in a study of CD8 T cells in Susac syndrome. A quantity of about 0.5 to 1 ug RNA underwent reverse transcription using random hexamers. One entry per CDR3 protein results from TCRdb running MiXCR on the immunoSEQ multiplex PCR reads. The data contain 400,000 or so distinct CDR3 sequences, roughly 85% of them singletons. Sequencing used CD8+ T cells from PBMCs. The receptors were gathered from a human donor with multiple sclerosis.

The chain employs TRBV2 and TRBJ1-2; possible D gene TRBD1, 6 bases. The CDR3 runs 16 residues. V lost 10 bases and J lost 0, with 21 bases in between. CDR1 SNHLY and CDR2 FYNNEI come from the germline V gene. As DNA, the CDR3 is TGTGCCACCCGGACAGCCACCCGCCAAACTAACTATGGCTACACCTTC. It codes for CATRTATRQTNYGYTF.

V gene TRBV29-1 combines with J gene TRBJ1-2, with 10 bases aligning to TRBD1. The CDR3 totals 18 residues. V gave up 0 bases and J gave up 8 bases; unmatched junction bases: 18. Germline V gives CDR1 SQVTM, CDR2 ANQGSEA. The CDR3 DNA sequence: TGCAGCGTTGAAGATTCGACAGGGGGCGAGGATTTTCTTTCGGGCTACACCTTC. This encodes CSVEDSTGGEDFLSGYTF.

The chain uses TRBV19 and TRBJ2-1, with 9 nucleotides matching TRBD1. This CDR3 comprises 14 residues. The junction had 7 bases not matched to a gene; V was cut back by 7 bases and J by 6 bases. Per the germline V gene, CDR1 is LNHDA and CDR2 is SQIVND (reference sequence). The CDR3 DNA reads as TGTGCCAGTAATGGGGACAGGGCCTCCAATGAGCAGTTCTTC. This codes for CASNGDRASNEQFF.

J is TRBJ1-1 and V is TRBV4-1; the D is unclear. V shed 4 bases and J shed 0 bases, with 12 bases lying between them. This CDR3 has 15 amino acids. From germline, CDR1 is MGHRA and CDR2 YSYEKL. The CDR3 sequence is CASSPQRALNTEAFF. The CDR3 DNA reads TGCGCCAGCAGCCCTCAGAGGGCATTGAACACTGAAGCTTTCTTT.

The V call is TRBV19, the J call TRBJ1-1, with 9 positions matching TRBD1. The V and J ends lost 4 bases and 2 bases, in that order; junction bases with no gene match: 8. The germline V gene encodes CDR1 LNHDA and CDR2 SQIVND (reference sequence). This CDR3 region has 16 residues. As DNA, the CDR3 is TGTGCCAGTAGTAACCGGGACAGGGAGGGAAACACTGAAGCTTTCTTT. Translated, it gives CASSNRDREGNTEAFF.

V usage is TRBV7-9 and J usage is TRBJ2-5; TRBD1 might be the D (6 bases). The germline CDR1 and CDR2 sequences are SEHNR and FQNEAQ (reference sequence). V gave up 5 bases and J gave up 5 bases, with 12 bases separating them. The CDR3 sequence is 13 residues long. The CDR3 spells CASSGTGWETQYF. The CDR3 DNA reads TGTGCCAGCAGCGGAACAGGGTGGGAGACCCAGTACTTC.

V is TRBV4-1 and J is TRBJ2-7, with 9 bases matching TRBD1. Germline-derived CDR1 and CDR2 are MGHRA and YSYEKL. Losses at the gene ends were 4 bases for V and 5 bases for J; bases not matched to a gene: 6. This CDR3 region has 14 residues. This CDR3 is CASSPGQGNNEQYF. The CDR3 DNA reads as TGCGCCAGCAGCCCAGGACAGGGGAATAACGAGCAGTACTTC.

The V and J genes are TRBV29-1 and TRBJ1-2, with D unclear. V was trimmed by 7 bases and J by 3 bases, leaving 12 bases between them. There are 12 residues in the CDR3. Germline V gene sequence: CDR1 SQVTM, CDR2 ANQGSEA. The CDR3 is CSAVIGDYGYTF. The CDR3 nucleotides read TGCAGCGCAGTGATCGGAGACTATGGCTACACCTTC.

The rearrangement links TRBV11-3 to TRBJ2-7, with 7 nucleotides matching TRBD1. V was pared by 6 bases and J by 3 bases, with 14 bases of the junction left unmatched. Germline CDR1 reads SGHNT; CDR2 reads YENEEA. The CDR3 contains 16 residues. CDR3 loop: CASRQEGGSRDYEQYF. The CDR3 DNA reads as TGTGCCAGCAGGCAAGAAGGGGGCAGTCGGGACTACGAGCAGTACTTC.

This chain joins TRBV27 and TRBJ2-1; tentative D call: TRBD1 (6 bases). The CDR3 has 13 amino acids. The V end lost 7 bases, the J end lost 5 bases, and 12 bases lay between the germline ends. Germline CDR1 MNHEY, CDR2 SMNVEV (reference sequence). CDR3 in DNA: TGTGCCAGCAACCCAAACAGGGACAATGAGCAGTTCTTC. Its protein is CASNPNRDNEQFF.

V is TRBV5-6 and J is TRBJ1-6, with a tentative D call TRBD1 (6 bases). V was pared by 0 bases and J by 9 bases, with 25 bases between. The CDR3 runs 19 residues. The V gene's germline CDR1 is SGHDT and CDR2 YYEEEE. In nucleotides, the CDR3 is TGTGCCAGCAGCTTGGAGGATTTGGGGGCCACCCCTTTGGGTTCACCCCTCCACTTT. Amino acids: CASSLEDLGATPLGSPLHF.

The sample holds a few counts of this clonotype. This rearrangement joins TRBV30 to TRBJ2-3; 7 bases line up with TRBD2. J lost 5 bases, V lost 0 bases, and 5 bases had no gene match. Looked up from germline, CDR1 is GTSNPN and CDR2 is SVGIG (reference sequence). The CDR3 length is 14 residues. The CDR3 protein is CAWSVDAGVDTQYF. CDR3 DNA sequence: TGTGCCTGGAGTGTAGATGCGGGAGTAGATACGCAGTATTTT.

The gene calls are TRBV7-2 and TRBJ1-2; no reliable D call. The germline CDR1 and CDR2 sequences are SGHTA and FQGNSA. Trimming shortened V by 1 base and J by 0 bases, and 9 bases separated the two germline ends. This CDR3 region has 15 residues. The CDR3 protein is CASSLEDQSNYGYTF. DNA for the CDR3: TGTGCCAGCAGCTTAGAAGACCAGTCTAACTATGGCTACACCTTC.

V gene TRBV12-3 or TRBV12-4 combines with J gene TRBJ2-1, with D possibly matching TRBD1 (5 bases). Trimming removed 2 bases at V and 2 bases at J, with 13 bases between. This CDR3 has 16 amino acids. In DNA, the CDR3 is TGTGCCAGCAGTTTAAGGGTAAGGGGTCCCTACAATGAGCAGTTCTTC. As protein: CASSLRVRGPYNEQFF.

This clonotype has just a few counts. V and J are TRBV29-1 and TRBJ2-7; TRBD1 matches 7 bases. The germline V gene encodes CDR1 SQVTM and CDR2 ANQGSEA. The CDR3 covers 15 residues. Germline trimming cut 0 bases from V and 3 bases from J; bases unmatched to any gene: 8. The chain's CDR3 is CSVEDEGQDLYEQYF. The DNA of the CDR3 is TGCAGCGTTGAAGATGAAGGACAGGATCTCTACGAGCAGTACTTC.

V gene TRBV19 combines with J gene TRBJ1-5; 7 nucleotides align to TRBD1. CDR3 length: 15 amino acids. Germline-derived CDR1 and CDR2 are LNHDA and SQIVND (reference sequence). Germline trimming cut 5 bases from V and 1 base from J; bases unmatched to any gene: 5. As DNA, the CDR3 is TGTGCCAGTAGTGCTGGGACAGTAAGCAATCAGCCCCAGCATTTT. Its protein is CASSAGTVSNQPQHF.

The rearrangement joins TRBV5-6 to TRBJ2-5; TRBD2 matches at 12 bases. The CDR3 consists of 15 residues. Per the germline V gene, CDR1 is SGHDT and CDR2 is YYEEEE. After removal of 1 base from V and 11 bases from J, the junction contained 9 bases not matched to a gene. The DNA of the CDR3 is TGTGCCAGCAGCTTGTCGACTAGCGGGGGTCCGTCACAGTACTTC. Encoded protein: CASSLSTSGGPSQYF.

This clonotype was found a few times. The chain's CDR3 is CASSFRAESTDTQYF. CDR3 coding DNA: TGTGCCAGCAGCTTCCGAGCGGAAAGCACAGATACGCAGTATTTT. V is TRBV7-9 and J is TRBJ2-3, with D possibly being TRBD2 (5 bases). The CDR3 length is 15 residues. V lost 3 bases to trimming and J lost 0 bases, with 10 bases between them. Germline CDR1 SEHNR, CDR2 FQNEAQ (reference sequence).

The CDR3 spells CASSSGTAEGQFF. The CDR3 DNA sequence: TGTGCCAGCAGCTCCGGGACAGCCGAGGGGCAGTTCTTC. J is TRBJ2-1 and V is TRBV11-2; 7 bases fit TRBD1. V shed 4 bases, J shed 12 bases, and the junction held 9 bases outside the gene matches. Germline V CDR1 and CDR2: SGHAT, FQNNGV. The CDR3 consists of 13 residues.